This T cell receptor beta chain was recorded in a study of blood T cells in healthy people across ages. A sample-barcoded 5' primer and a J-beta primer mix were used in a second PCR of about 6 to 12 cycles. Tagging of each cDNA molecule was performed by a template-switch adaptor with 12 random nucleotides. TCRdb redid the calling of the 5' RACE reads with MiXCR, one entry per CDR3 protein. The sample has about 1,500,000 distinct CDR3 sequences, roughly 28% seen once. Concerning this clonotype: What it binds is not known.

Trimming removed 0 bases from V and 1 base from J, with 14 bases in between. Germline lookup yields CDR1 KGHSH and CDR2 LQKENI. The CDR3 consists of 17 residues. General observations from the study: As age increased, TCR beta diversity per million T cells fell in a roughly linear fashion.

The sequence was collected from a woman aged 25 to 39 in good health. Sequenced sample: blood. The V gene is TRBV18, the J gene TRBJ2-3; the D is unclear. CDR3 nucleotides: TGTGCCAGCTCACCACCGAGTGGACGGGCGCGCACAGATACGCAGTATTTT. Amino acid sequence: CASSPPSGRARTDTQYF.